The 9 T cell receptor beta chains below were found in one sample sequenced in a study of T cell responses to AZD1222 COVID-19 vaccine. Method: immunoSEQ multiplex PCR; TCRdb's copy keeps in-frame clones and lacks some. The repertoire holds some 150,000 clones, with approximately 85% as singletons. The sequenced sample was peripheral blood, obtained 28 days after the second dose of the MenACWY control vaccine. The receptors here all came from an adult who received the MenACWY meningococcal vaccine as a control.

V is TRBV5-6 and J is TRBJ1-1; no reliable D call. The CDR3 runs 17 residues. The germline V gene has CDR1 SGHDT and CDR2 YYEEEE. The V end lost 2 bases, the J end lost 0 bases, and 17 bases lay between the germline ends. In nucleotides, the CDR3 is TGTGCCAGCAGCTTCCTTCGAGGCCGGGCGCTGAACACTGAAGCTTTCTTT. Translation: CASSFLRGRALNTEAFF.

This chain connects TRBV10-3 to TRBJ2-7; 8 bases line up with TRBD1. The V gene end was trimmed by 6 bases and the J gene end by 3 bases; junction bases not matched to a gene: 7. Germline-derived CDR1 and CDR2 are ENHRY and SYGVKD. This CDR3 spans 14 amino acids. CDR3 coding DNA: TGTGCCATCAGCGCCGGGACAGGTTTCTACGAGCAGTACGTC. Protein product: CAISAGTGFYEQYV.

The chain is built from TRBV20-1 and TRBJ2-5; no clear D. The CDR3 covers 13 residues. V was shortened by 3 bases and J by 5 bases, with 13 bases between the two germline ends. CDR1 and CDR2 from the germline V gene are DFQATT and SNEGSKA (reference sequence). CDR3 in amino acids: CSASPPETETQYF. The CDR3 bases are TGCAGTGCTAGTCCCCCAGAAACGGAGACCCAGTACTTC.

V is TRBV11-3 and J is TRBJ2-1; 7 bases map to TRBD2. After removal of 3 bases from V and 2 bases from J, the junction contained 4 bases not matched to a gene. Germline CDR1 reads SGHNT; CDR2 reads YENEEA. CDR3 length: 15 residues. CDR3 nucleotide sequence: TGTGCCAGCAGCTTTAGCGGGCCTGCCTACAATGAGCAGTTCTTC. Amino acids: CASSFSGPAYNEQFF.

The V gene is TRBV2, the J gene TRBJ2-2; D not resolved. V lost 4 bases and J lost 3, with 15 bases in between. This CDR3 spans 16 amino acids. Germline assignment: CDR1 SNHLY and CDR2 FYNNEI. The CDR3 DNA reads TGTGCCAGCAGTGTTATTTTTGGTGGTCACACCGGGGAGCTGTTTTTT. Protein: CASSVIFGGHTGELFF.

This chain connects TRBV30 to TRBJ2-5; D perhaps matches TRBD1 (6 bases). Germline V lookup: CDR1 GTSNPN, CDR2 SVGIG (reference sequence). V lost 2 bases to trimming and J lost 5 bases, with 15 bases between them. The CDR3 sequence is 14 residues long. In DNA form, the CDR3 reads TGTGCCTGGAGTAGGGGGATCGGTGAGGAGACCCAGTACTTC. Translated, it gives CAWSRGIGEETQYF.

V gene TRBV6-6 combines with J gene TRBJ1-2; a possible D gene is TRBD1 (6 bases). The ends were cut back, 2 bases at V and 14 bases at J, with 15 bases in the middle. The CDR3 has 12 residues. The germline V gene encodes CDR1 MNHNY and CDR2 SVGAGI (reference sequence). The CDR3 reads CASSYRDNPPTF. The CDR3 region has the DNA TGTGCCAGCAGTTACCGGGACAACCCCCCGACCTTC.

The chain links TRBV3-1 (or the pseudogene TRBV3-2) to TRBJ1-1; D call uncertain. The CDR3 has 15 amino acids. V shed 0 bases and J shed 1 base, with 9 bases lying between them. The germline V gene encodes CDR1 LGHDT and CDR2 YNNKEL (reference sequence). The CDR3 region is CASSQDGRRNTEAFF. For the CDR3, the DNA is TGTGCCAGCAGCCAAGATGGGAGGAGGAACACTGAAGCTTTCTTT.

The chain employs TRBV4-3 and TRBJ2-1; 12 nucleotides align to TRBD2. Trimming cost V 0 bases and J 7 bases; bases outside gene matches: 7. Per the germline V gene, CDR1 is LGHNA and CDR2 is YSLEER. The CDR3 runs 17 residues. CDR3: CASSQDGLAGGPNEQFF. CDR3 sequence (DNA): TGCGCCAGCAGCCAAGATGGGCTAGCGGGAGGGCCGAATGAGCAGTTCTTC.